This T cell receptor beta chain was retrieved from a study of blood T cells in healthy people across ages. Study-wide background: T cells yielded about one barcoded beta molecule per two cells through template switching.

The CDR3 extends over 13 amino acids. The V gene lost 3 bases and the J gene lost 5 bases, with 13 bases spanning the gap. Germline assignment: CDR1 SQVTM and CDR2 ANQGSEA. The authors ran a second PCR of roughly 6 to 12 cycles using a sample-barcoded 5' primer and a J-beta primer mix. TCRdb recomputed calls from the 5' RACE reads with MiXCR, one row per CDR3 protein. The sample carries 800,000 or so distinct CDR3 sequences, around half recorded once. Aged roughly 6 to 90, donors were systemically healthy Caucasians from Russia. Every participating donor contributed around 9.5 milliliters of peripheral blood through a draw. Samples each yielded at least 5 micrograms of total RNA.

Sequencing used blood. The clonotype comes from a man older than 75 in good health. The chain carries TRBV29-1 and TRBJ2-5, with D possibly being TRBD1 or TRBD2 (5 bases each). The CDR3 DNA follows: TGCAGCGTTGATAAGGGACCTCCGGAGACCCAGTACTTC. It codes for CSVDKGPPETQYF.